This T cell receptor beta chain stems from a study of blood T cell repertoires in COVID-19. The sample holds one count of this clone. This CDR3 has 17 residues. Germline V CDR1 and CDR2: SGHRS, YFSETQ. Trimming cost V 0 bases and J 5 bases; bases outside gene matches: 10. Sequencing was performed with immunoSEQ multiplex PCR; in TCRdb, only in-frame clones are kept and a portion is missing. This sample carries 120,000 or so clones, approximately 88% of them seen once, and the ten largest clones take less than 8%. The receptor was isolated from a man aged 50 to 60 with acute or convalescent COVID-19. The sample comprised peripheral blood. V is TRBV5-1 and J is TRBJ1-1, with TRBD1 matching 10 bases. Here the CDR3 DNA reads TGCGCCAGCAGCTTGGCCCCTCCGGGACAGGGGCGAACTGAAGCTTTCTTT. Translation gives CASSLAPPGQGRTEAFF.